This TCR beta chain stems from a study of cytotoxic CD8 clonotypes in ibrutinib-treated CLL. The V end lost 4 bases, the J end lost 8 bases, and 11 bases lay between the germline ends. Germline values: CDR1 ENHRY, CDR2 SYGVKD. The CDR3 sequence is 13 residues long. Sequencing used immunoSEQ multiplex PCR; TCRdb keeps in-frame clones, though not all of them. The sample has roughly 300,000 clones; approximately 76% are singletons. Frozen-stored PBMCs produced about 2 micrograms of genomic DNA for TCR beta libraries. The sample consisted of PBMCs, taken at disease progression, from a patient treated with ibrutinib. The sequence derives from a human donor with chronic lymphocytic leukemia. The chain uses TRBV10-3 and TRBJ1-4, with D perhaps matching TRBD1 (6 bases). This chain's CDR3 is CAISATGKEKLFF. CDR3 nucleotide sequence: TGTGCCATCAGTGCAACAGGGAAAGAAAAACTGTTTTTT.